The rows below give T cell receptor beta chains drawn from one sample of a study of PD-1 blockade in mismatch repair-deficient tumors. Data came from immunoSEQ multiplex PCR; TCRdb stores just in-frame clones and leaves some out. The sample lists around 68,000 clones, approximately 78% seen once, with roughly 6% in the top ten. The sample consisted of peripheral blood, taken 2 weeks after starting pembrolizumab. These receptor sequences come from an adult with mismatch repair-deficient cancer. CDR3s include the opening cysteine and the closing phenylalanine or tryptophan. Each record gives: CDR3 protein, CDR3 DNA, D gene, J gene, clone size, V gene. A D gene is named only where the DNA matches it firmly. Size values are once, few and many counts, or a class for expanded clones, and some rows have none.

CASRNGVNSGNTIYF,TGTGCCAGCAGAAACGGGGTAAACTCTGGAAACACCATATATTTT,NA,TRBJ1-3,NA,TRBV2
CASSQALRGQTNEQYF,TGCGCCAGCAGCCAAGCCCTGCGGGGTCAGACCAACGAGCAGTACTTC,NA,TRBJ2-7,NA,TRBV4-1
CASSVASMNTEAFF,TGTGCCAGCAGCGTAGCATCTATGAACACTGAAGCTTTCTTT,NA,TRBJ1-1,NA,TRBV9
CASSSTGARYEQYF,TGTGCCAGCAGCTCCACGGGGGCGAGGTACGAGCAGTACTTC,NA,TRBJ2-7,NA,TRBV5-4
CASSLTWGTIPGELFF,TGTGCCAGCAGTTTAACTTGGGGGACAATTCCCGGGGAGCTGTTTTTT,NA,TRBJ2-2,NA,TRBV27
CASSAVRAGPANEQFF,TGTGCCAGTAGCGCTGTCCGGGCGGGCCCTGCCAATGAGCAGTTCTTC,NA,TRBJ2-1,NA,TRBV19
CASGIHQREEEYNEQFF,TGTGCCAGCGGGATTCACCAGCGGGAGGAAGAGTACAATGAGCAGTTCTTC,TRBD2,TRBJ2-1,NA,TRBV9
CASSEATGTTYEQYF,TGTGCCAGCAGTGAAGCAACCGGGACTACCTACGAGCAGTACTTC,TRBD2,TRBJ2-7,NA,TRBV6-1
CASTQWGQSTDTQYF,TGTGCCAGCACCCAGTGGGGGCAGAGCACAGATACGCAGTATTTT,NA,TRBJ2-3,NA,TRBV6-6
CASSEGQTSFGDTQYF,TGTGCCAGCAGTGAGGGACAGACGTCCTTTGGGGATACGCAGTATTTT,TRBD1,TRBJ2-3,NA,TRBV6-4
CASSVGTSGYNEQFF,TGTGCCAGCAGCGTTGGGACTAGCGGATACAATGAGCAGTTCTTC,TRBD2,TRBJ2-1,few,TRBV9
CASSQTYNEQFF,TGTGCCAGCAGCCAAACCTACAATGAGCAGTTCTTC,NA,TRBJ2-1,NA,TRBV14
CASSGVQVRTEAFF,TGTGCCAGCAGTGGAGTTCAAGTAAGGACTGAAGCTTTCTTT,NA,TRBJ1-1,once,TRBV2
CASTGVGATQYF,TGCGCCAGTACAGGGGTGGGTGCGACCCAGTACTTC,TRBD1,TRBJ2-5,NA,TRBV5-1
CASSDDSMNTEAFF,TGTGCCAGTAGTGACGACAGCATGAACACTGAAGCTTTCTTT,NA,TRBJ1-1,NA,TRBV19
CASTPWTENQETQYF,TGTGCCAGCACCCCTTGGACAGAGAACCAAGAGACCCAGTACTTC,NA,TRBJ2-5,NA,TRBV2
CASRENRVVEKLFF,TGTGCCAGCAGGGAGAACAGGGTTGTTGAAAAACTGTTTTTT,NA,TRBJ1-4,NA,TRBV28
CASSFEFRDTQYF,TGTGCCAGCAGTTTTGAATTCAGGGATACGCAGTATTTT,NA,TRBJ2-3,NA,TRBV27
CASSFMNTEAFF,TGTGCCAGCAGCTTTATGAACACTGAAGCTTTCTTT,NA,TRBJ1-1,NA,TRBV7-8
CASSLDLAPGGTEQFF,TGCGCCAGCAGCTTGGATCTAGCCCCGGGCGGTACTGAGCAGTTCTTC,NA,TRBJ2-1,NA,TRBV5-1
CAWSVESQTQYF,TGTGCCTGGAGTGTCGAGAGTCAGACCCAGTACTTC,NA,TRBJ2-5,NA,TRBV30
CATRGPTARETQYF,TGTGCCACCAGGGGGCCTACGGCTCGGGAGACCCAGTACTTC,TRBD1,TRBJ2-5,once,TRBV19
CASSEAGRTYEQYF,TGTGCCAGCAGTGAAGCAGGCAGGACCTACGAGCAGTACTTC,NA,TRBJ2-7,NA,TRBV6-1
CASSLAAGRKTQYF,TGTGCCAGCAGCTTGGCTGCAGGGAGAAAGACCCAGTACTTC,NA,TRBJ2-5,once,TRBV5-6
CASSPPQTHEAFF,TGTGCCAGCAGCCCCCCGCAGACCCATGAAGCTTTCTTT,NA,TRBJ1-1,few,TRBV28
CASRTGEAQPQHF,TGTGCCAGTAGGACAGGGGAGGCCCAGCCCCAGCATTTT,TRBD1,TRBJ1-5,NA,TRBV19
CASSFENGYTF,TGCGCCAGCAGCTTCGAGAACGGCTACACCTTC,NA,TRBJ1-2,NA,TRBV5-1
CASSLRAGVISLTGEQYF,TGTGCCAGCAGCTTACGTGCGGGAGTAATATCCCTAACCGGCGAGCAGTACTTC,TRBD2,TRBJ2-7,NA,TRBV7-2
CASSQGLDWQWETQYF,TGTGCCAGCAGCCAAGGTCTAGATTGGCAGTGGGAGACCCAGTACTTC,NA,TRBJ2-5,few,TRBV14
CASSQESGTRYEQYF,TGCGCCAGCAGCCAAGAGTCGGGAACTAGGTACGAGCAGTACTTC,NA,TRBJ2-7,few,TRBV4-1
CASATGSPSYEQYF,TGTGCCAGCGCCACAGGGTCACCCTCCTACGAGCAGTACTTC,NA,TRBJ2-7,NA,TRBV18
CASSSPRGPVETQYF,TGTGCCAGCAGCTCCCCAAGGGGGCCGGTAGAGACCCAGTACTTC,TRBD1,TRBJ2-5,NA,TRBV7-2
CASSRVAGGLRLSYNEQFF,TGTGCCAGCAGCCGAGTAGCGGGAGGGCTCCGACTCTCCTACAATGAGCAGTTCTTC,TRBD2,TRBJ2-1,NA,TRBV7-2
CASSPNGNTEAFF,TGTGCCAGCTCACCCAATGGGAACACTGAAGCTTTCTTT,NA,TRBJ1-1,NA,TRBV18
CASRSGGAGGYFYEQYF,TGTGCCAGCAGATCGGGAGGAGCAGGGGGTTATTTCTACGAGCAGTACTTC,NA,TRBJ2-7,NA,TRBV5-6
CASSSGASGYNEQFF,TGTGCCAGCAGCTCCGGCGCTAGCGGCTACAATGAGCAGTTCTTC,TRBD2,TRBJ2-1,NA,TRBV5-6
CASSERWYNEQFF,TGTGCCAGCAGTGAAAGGTGGTACAATGAGCAGTTCTTC,NA,TRBJ2-1,NA,TRBV2
CASSYGSGGLDGYTF,TGTGCCAGCAGTTACGGATCCGGAGGCCTTGATGGCTACACCTTC,NA,TRBJ1-2,NA,TRBV6-6
CASSPGGENTGELFF,TGTGCCAGCAGCCCCGGGGGAGAGAACACCGGGGAGCTGTTTTTT,NA,TRBJ2-2,few,TRBV7-3